Sequencing of this T cell receptor beta chain was carried out in a study of neurological immune-mediated disorders. This clonotype was detected many times. The antigen is undetermined. The CDR3 runs to 14 residues. V lost 2 bases and J 1 base, leaving 8 bases between the germline ends. CDR1 MNHEY and CDR2 SVGEGT come from the germline V gene. Described time point: longitudinal time-point 3. Study conclusions and caveats: There was no clinical or MRI feature that showed an association with the multiple sclerosis repertoire cluster. None of the CDR3 amino acid sequences found in expanded clones was shared across subjects. This suggests that the TCR-beta repertoires were private in all groups.

MiXCR, applied by TCRdb to the 5' RACE reads, yields one record per CDR3 protein. There are 84,000 or so distinct CDR3 sequences in the sample; about 4% occur only once, and less than 7.5% lies in the top ten. The chain has TRBV6-2 or TRBV6-3 and TRBJ1-1; TRBD1 might be the D (6 bases). Sequences were obtained from PBMCs. The receptor was isolated from a woman in her sixties or seventies with multiple sclerosis. CDR3 amino acids: CASSYGGKNTEAFF. For the CDR3, the DNA is TGTGCCAGCAGTTACGGGGGCAAGAACACTGAAGCTTTCTTT.